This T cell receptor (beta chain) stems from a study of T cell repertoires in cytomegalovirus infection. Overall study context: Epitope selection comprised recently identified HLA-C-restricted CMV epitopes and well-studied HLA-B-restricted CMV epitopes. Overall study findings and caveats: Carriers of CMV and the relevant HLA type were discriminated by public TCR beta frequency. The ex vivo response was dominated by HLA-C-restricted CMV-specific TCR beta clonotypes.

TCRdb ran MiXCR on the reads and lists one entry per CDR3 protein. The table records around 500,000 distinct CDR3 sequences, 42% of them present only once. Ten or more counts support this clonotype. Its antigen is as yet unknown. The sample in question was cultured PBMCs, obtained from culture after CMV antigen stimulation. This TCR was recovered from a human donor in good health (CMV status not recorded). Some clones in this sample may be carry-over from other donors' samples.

The CDR3 DNA follows: TGTGCCAGCAGCTCTATAACAGAGTTCTACGAGCAGTACTTC. Protein: CASSSITEFYEQYF. V gene TRBV7-2 combines with J gene TRBJ2-7; D is ambiguous. V lost 4 bases and J 3 bases, leaving 13 bases between the germline ends. CDR3 length equals 14 residues. Germline V CDR1 and CDR2: SGHTA, FQGNSA.